This T cell receptor beta chain was sequenced in a study of PD-1 blockade in classical Hodgkin lymphoma. The study, taken as a whole, reports: A significant rise in TCR diversity by C4D1 was seen for CD4+ but not CD8+ cells. With respect to the repertoire differences, their causes, possibly disease activity or prior therapy, remain undefined. Initiation of nivolumab under 1 year after ASCT led to exclusion of patients.

Profiling relied on immunoSEQ multiplex PCR, and the TCRdb table lists in-frame clones only, not all of them. The table includes tens of thousands of clones, approximately 85% detected once. V was cut by 2 bases and J by 1 base, with 9 bases left in between. The germline CDR1 and CDR2 sequences are SGDLS and YYNGEE. This CDR3 spans 15 amino acids. Turning to this clone: Its antigen is still unknown.

This sample's time point: cycle 4 day 1 (C4D1), after 5 to 7 weeks of nivolumab. In every patient, relapse followed autologous stem cell transplantation, while exposure to brentuximab vedotin differed. The chain links TRBV9 to TRBJ2-2, with a weak D call TRBD2 (5 bases). The TCR sequence derives from a human donor with classical Hodgkin lymphoma. The source material was peripheral blood mononuclear cells (PBMCs), sampled before the fourth cycle of nivolumab. The CDR3 DNA follows: TGTGCCAGCAGCGTTGGTAGCGAGAACACCGGGGAGCTGTTTTTT. Protein: CASSVGSENTGELFF.